A selection of T cell receptor beta chains follows, all from one sample in a study of T cell clones after liver transplantation. The repertoire was sequenced with immunoSEQ multiplex PCR; TCRdb's copy has only in-frame clones and lacks some. The data hold more than 95,000 clones, with under 90% observed a single time. Material: CD4+ T cells from blood, obtained approximately 4 years after liver transplant. The receptors originated from a human patient who received a liver transplant. A subset of T cells may come from the graft donor. Each CDR3 is given with its conserved first and last residue. The order of the fields is CDR3 length, V gene, clone size, J gene, D gene, CDR3 protein, CDR3 DNA. A D gene is named only where the DNA matches it firmly. Size is stated for part of the rows, as once, few or many counts, or as a class when the clone is expanded.

15	TRBV12-5	NA	TRBJ2-3	NA	CASAPFVGYTDTQYF	TGTGCTAGTGCCCCTTTTGTTGGGTACACAGATACGCAGTATTTT
11	TRBV19	NA	TRBJ2-5	NA	CASSIMETQYF	TGTGCCAGTAGTATCATGGAGACCCAGTACTTC
11	TRBV6-6	NA	TRBJ2-1	TRBD1	CASNRGVEQFF	TGTGCCAGCAACAGGGGGGTTGAGCAGTTCTTC
14	TRBV7-8	once	TRBJ2-7	NA	CASSLRGSDYEQYF	TGTGCCAGCAGCTTAAGGGGGAGTGACTACGAGCAGTACTTC
17	TRBV4-2	NA	TRBJ1-1	TRBD1	CASSQVGTGGGVTEAFF	TGTGCCAGCAGCCAAGTGGGGACAGGGGGCGGTGTCACTGAAGCTTTCTTT
13	TRBV10-3	NA	TRBJ1-5	NA	CAISESSNQPQHF	TGTGCCATCAGTGAGAGTAGCAATCAGCCCCAGCATTTT
15	TRBV4-1	NA	TRBJ2-2	NA	CASSQGAVPGGELFF	TGCGCCAGCAGCCAAGGCGCCGTTCCGGGCGGGGAGCTGTTTTTT
15	TRBV2	NA	TRBJ2-5	NA	CASSEGARGQETQYF	TGTGCCAGCAGTGAAGGGGCCAGGGGCCAAGAGACCCAGTACTTC
14	TRBV6-1	NA	TRBJ1-1	NA	CASSSSGADTEAFF	TGTGCCAGCAGTTCTTCCGGGGCTGACACTGAAGCTTTCTTT
12	TRBV5-1	NA	TRBJ2-1	TRBD1	CASSLQGNEQFF	TGCGCCAGCAGCTTACAGGGGAATGAGCAGTTCTTC
14	TRBV5-5	NA	TRBJ1-4	NA	CASSLTATNEKLFF	TGTGCCAGCAGCCTGACAGCCACCAATGAAAAACTGTTTTTT
15	TRBV7-6	NA	TRBJ1-6	NA	CASSSVVGSNSPLHF	TGTGCCAGCAGCTCGGTAGTCGGGAGTAATTCACCCCTCCACTTT
14	TRBV7-2	NA	TRBJ2-3	NA	CASSLGRPTDTQYF	TGTGCCAGCAGCTTAGGACGGCCCACAGATACGCAGTATTTT
15	TRBV30	NA	TRBJ2-5	TRBD2	CAASWHLAGPSAQYF	TGTGCTGCCTCCTGGCACCTAGCGGGACCCTCGGCCCAGTACTTC
15	TRBV19	NA	TRBJ2-2	TRBD2	CATRGASGNTGELFF	TGTGCCACCCGAGGGGCTAGCGGGAACACCGGGGAGCTGTTTTTT
19	TRBV18	NA	TRBJ2-5	TRBD2	CASSLRPVAGGFKEETQYF	TGTGCCAGCTCATTGAGGCCCGTAGCGGGGGGCTTTAAGGAAGAGACCCAGTACTTC
13	TRBV7-2	NA	TRBJ1-1	NA	CASSSGVPPEAFF	TGTGCCAGCTCCTCAGGGGTTCCCCCTGAAGCTTTCTTT
14	TRBV29-1	NA	TRBJ2-3	NA	CSVEKAQGSDTQYF	TGCAGCGTTGAGAAAGCGCAGGGGTCAGATACGCAGTATTTT
14	TRBV19	NA	TRBJ2-7	TRBD2	CASSRLAGTYEQYF	TGTGCCAGTAGTAGGCTAGCGGGAACCTACGAGCAGTACTTC
18	TRBV10-3	NA	TRBJ2-7	TRBD1	CAISESVRLRDRVSEQYF	TGTGCCATCAGTGAGTCGGTCCGACTACGAGACAGGGTGAGCGAGCAGTACTTC
15	TRBV6-1	NA	TRBJ2-1	TRBD2	CASSAGTSGYNEQFF	TGTGCCAGCAGTGCTGGGACTAGCGGATACAATGAGCAGTTCTTC
14	TRBV7-9	NA	TRBJ1-4	NA	CASSFSTGGEKLFF	TGTGCCAGCAGCTTTTCCACAGGCGGTGAAAAACTGTTTTTT
14	TRBV29-1	NA	TRBJ2-3	NA	CSTGGTLVVNTQYF	TGCAGCACGGGCGGGACCCTGGTCGTGAATACGCAGTATTTT
17	TRBV6-1	NA	TRBJ2-2	TRBD2	CASSALVAGGDTGELFF	TGTGCCAGCAGTGCATTGGTGGCGGGAGGGGACACCGGGGAGCTGTTTTTT
13	TRBV7-3	NA	TRBJ2-1	NA	CASSVRRGVEQFF	TGTGCCAGCAGCGTACGTAGAGGGGTAGAGCAGTTCTTC
17	TRBV19	NA	TRBJ1-5	NA	CASFLGRARGYNQPQHF	TGTGCCAGTTTCTTAGGCAGGGCGAGAGGGTACAATCAGCCCCAGCATTTT
14	TRBV10-2	NA	TRBJ1-5	NA	CASRHSYSNQPQHF	TGCGCCAGCCGCCACAGTTATAGCAATCAGCCCCAGCATTTT
16	TRBV2	NA	TRBJ2-1	TRBD1	CASSELRQGAYNEQFF	TGTGCCAGCAGTGAATTACGGCAGGGGGCCTACAATGAGCAGTTCTTC
13	TRBV21-1	NA	TRBJ1-1	NA	CASSKSRNTEAFF	TGTGCCAGCAGCAAGAGCAGGAACACTGAAGCTTTCTTT
11	TRBV2	NA	TRBJ1-1	NA	CASSFNTEAFF	TGTGCCAGCAGCTTCAACACTGAAGCTTTCTTT
18	TRBV2	NA	TRBJ1-1	NA	CASSVPRAGGQEGTEAFF	TGTGCCAGCAGTGTACCGAGGGCAGGCGGTCAGGAGGGCACTGAAGCTTTCTTT
15	TRBV7-9	NA	TRBJ2-2	NA	CASSLVAGPVGELFF	TGTGCCAGCAGCTTAGTCGCGGGGCCTGTAGGGGAGCTGTTTTTT
15	TRBV10-2	NA	TRBJ2-7	TRBD1	CASSEGGTGPYEQYF	TGCGCCAGCAGTGAGGGGGGGACAGGGCCCTACGAGCAGTACTTC
17	TRBV27	NA	TRBJ2-3	TRBD1	CASSLPQGASHTDTQYF	TGTGCCAGCAGTTTACCACAGGGGGCGTCCCACACAGATACGCAGTATTTT
15	TRBV7-9	NA	TRBJ2-3	TRBD2	CASSLKAGGTDTQYF	TGTGCCAGCAGCTTGAAAGCGGGGGGCACAGATACGCAGTATTTT
15	TRBV7-3	NA	TRBJ2-3	NA	CASSLTPVGTDTQYF	TGTGCCAGCAGCTTAACCCCGGTAGGCACAGATACGCAGTATTTT
15	TRBV5-1	NA	TRBJ2-5	NA	CASSPGGGIQETQYF	TGCGCCAGCAGCCCTGGCGGCGGGATTCAAGAGACCCAGTACTTC
14	TRBV18	NA	TRBJ2-7	TRBD1	CASSLGQDLYEQYF	TGTGCCAGCTCACTCGGACAGGATTTGTACGAGCAGTACTTC
17	TRBV5-1	NA	TRBJ2-2	NA	CASSLVSRIANTGELFF	TGCGCCAGCAGCTTGGTTTCTAGGATTGCGAACACCGGGGAGCTGTTTTTT
15	TRBV6-5	NA	TRBJ2-1	NA	CASSSLGGGYNEQFF	TGTGCCAGCAGTTCTCTAGGGGGAGGGTACAATGAGCAGTTCTTC
15	TRBV7-3	few	TRBJ2-3	TRBD1	CASSSGTGSFYTQYF	TGTGCCAGCAGCTCCGGGACAGGGTCCTTCTATACGCAGTATTTT
13	TRBV2	NA	TRBJ2-3	NA	CASRRLGMDTQYF	TGTGCCAGCAGAAGACTCGGGATGGATACGCAGTATTTT
13	TRBV19	NA	TRBJ1-1	NA	CASSELPGLKAFF	TGTGCCAGTAGCGAACTCCCGGGACTAAAAGCTTTCTTT
15	TRBV6-6	NA	TRBJ1-3	TRBD1	CASSQWTGTGNTIYF	TGTGCCAGCAGTCAATGGACAGGCACGGGAAACACCATATATTTT
12	TRBV28	few	TRBJ1-2	NA	CASRDKVYGYTF	TGTGCCAGCCGGGACAAGGTCTATGGCTACACCTTC
15	TRBV10-3	once	TRBJ1-5	NA	CAISESGGFRQPQHF	TGTGCCATCAGTGAGTCTGGGGGATTCAGGCAGCCCCAGCATTTT
14	TRBV2	once	TRBJ1-1	TRBD1	CASRSTGGITEAFF	TGTGCCAGCAGAAGTACAGGGGGCATCACTGAAGCTTTCTTT
12	TRBV6-6	once	TRBJ1-2	NA	CASSRDGHGYTF	TGTGCCAGCAGCAGGGACGGGCATGGCTACACCTTC
16	TRBV7-8	NA	TRBJ1-1	NA	CASSLVGGRANTEAFF	TGTGCCAGCAGCTTAGTGGGCGGGCGGGCGAACACTGAAGCTTTCTTT
15	TRBV11-3	NA	TRBJ2-5	TRBD2	CASSLGLAVQETQYF	TGTGCCAGCAGCTTAGGACTAGCGGTACAAGAGACCCAGTACTTC
15	TRBV5-5	NA	TRBJ1-5	NA	CASSSLTDSNQPQHF	TGTGCCAGCAGCTCTTTGACAGATAGCAATCAGCCCCAGCATTTT
12	TRBV7-3	NA	TRBJ2-1	NA	CASSPGFHEQFF	TGTGCCAGCAGCCCGGGTTTCCATGAGCAGTTCTTC
15	TRBV11-2	few	TRBJ1-2	TRBD1	CASSQPGGSNYGYTF	TGTGCCAGCAGTCAGCCAGGGGGCTCCAACTATGGCTACACCTTC
15	TRBV6-1	NA	TRBJ2-7	NA	CASSDTGLGGYEQYF	TGTGCCAGCAGTGATACGGGGCTAGGAGGCTACGAGCAGTACTTC
14	TRBV7-2	NA	TRBJ2-3	NA	CASSLNSVVDTQYF	TGTGCCAGCAGCTTAAATAGCGTAGTAGATACGCAGTATTTT